The clone carrying this T cell receptor beta chain turned up a few times. V was shortened by 5 bases and J by 2 bases, with 14 bases between the two germline ends. CDR3 length: 15 amino acids. The germline V gene has CDR1 SEHNR and CDR2 FQNEAQ (reference sequence). The record originates from a study of T-cell reconstitution after alpha-beta-depleted transplantation in children. Unique molecular identifiers were incorporated during preparation of the TCRbeta library. TCRdb re-derived calls from the PCR reads in MiXCR, one entry per CDR3 protein. The sample includes around 410,000 distinct CDR3 sequences, 9.5% to 13% of them seen just once.

The receptor was derived from a human donor who donated a stem cell graft to a child with acute myeloid leukemia. This chain uses TRBV7-9 with TRBJ2-3; no definite D call. The starting material was PBMCs from the stem cell graft donor, obtained from the stem cell graft. DNA for the CDR3: TGTGCCAGCAGCCCCCGAGGCAGGAACACAGATACGCAGTATTTT. This encodes CASSPRGRNTDTQYF. The variable domain in full, completed from reference TRBV7-9 and TRBJ2-3, reads DTGVSQNPRHKITKRGQNVTFRCDPISEHNRLYWYRQTLGQGPEFLTYFQNEAQLEKSRLLSDRFSAERPKGSFSTLEIQRTEQGDSAMYLCASSPRGRNTDTQYFGPGTRLTVL.